The 20 T cell receptor beta chains listed next were all sequenced from one sample in a study of blood T cell repertoires in COVID-19 (dated by TCRdb to 2020 to 2021). Receptor amplification or capture employed the immunoSEQ multiplex PCR assay. TCRdb obtained this table from immuneACCESS and retained in-frame rearrangements with V and J assigned. These tables miss some clones; where compared with another copy, unresolved V genes account for less than half of the shortfall, and the remainder is unexplained. This sample is represented by 200,000 to 250,000 clones; around 90% of them were singletons. The ten most abundant clones make up approximately 2.4% of the sample. The sequenced material came from peripheral blood. These receptors originate from a man aged 30 to 45 with COVID-19, enrolled during active disease.

The chain uses TRBV18 and TRBJ1-6; TRBD1 matches 8 bases. CDR1 is KGHSH, CDR2 LQKENI, per germline. V trimming: 2 bases; J trimming: 10 bases; junction bases outside the gene matches: 7. The CDR3 loop spans 15 amino acids. CDR3 protein: CASSPGTGLESPLHF. Here the CDR3 DNA reads TGTGCCAGCTCACCAGGGACAGGATTAGAATCACCCCTCCACTTT.

The rearrangement joins TRBV7-2 to TRBJ1-2; D call uncertain. This CDR3 is built from 13 residues. Germline V gives CDR1 SGHTA, CDR2 FQGNSA. V was cut by 1 base and J by 5 bases, with 8 bases left in between. The CDR3: CASSLDHSYGYTF. Written as DNA, the CDR3 is TGTGCCAGCAGCTTAGATCACAGTTATGGCTACACCTTC. The whole variable domain, filled in from reference TRBV7-2 and TRBJ1-2, reads GAGVSQSPSNKVTEKGKDVELRCDPISGHTALYWYRQSLGQGLEFLIYFQGNSAPDKSGLPSDRFSAERTGGSVSTLTIQRTQQEDSAVYLCASSLDHSYGYTFGSGTRLTVV.

The gene calls are TRBV19 and TRBJ1-6; D unresolved. The V and J ends lost 0 bases and 10 bases respectively, with 7 bases between them. Germline V gives CDR1 LNHDA, CDR2 SQIVND (reference sequence). This CDR3 region has 13 residues. The CDR3 protein is CASSIEGSSPLHF. The CDR3, as DNA: TGTGCCAGTAGTATAGAGGGGAGCTCACCCCTCCACTTT.

The chain uses TRBV5-1 and TRBJ1-6; tentative D call: TRBD1 (6 bases). The CDR3 extends over 16 amino acids. V was pared by 4 bases and J by 7 bases, with 18 bases between. The germline gives CDR1 SGHRS, CDR2 YFSETQ. CDR3 nucleotides: TGCGCCAGCAGCCCTGGGACACCGTCGGGGAATTCACCCCTCCACTTT. This translates into CASSPGTPSGNSPLHF.

The chain carries TRBV13 and TRBJ1-1; 7 nucleotides line up with TRBD1. V shed 4 bases, J shed 5 bases, and the junction held 10 bases outside the gene matches. The CDR3 spans 15 residues. CDR1 is PRHDT, CDR2 FYEKMQ, per germline (reference sequence). The CDR3 region is CASSSPRGRDTEAFF. The CDR3 nucleotides read TGTGCCAGCAGCTCTCCTAGGGGGCGGGATACTGAAGCTTTCTTT.

Note on this clone: This sample includes further DNA sequences coding for the same CDR3. The V gene is TRBV5-1, the J gene TRBJ1-2; TRBD1 is a possible D gene (5 bases). The ends were cut back, 0 bases at V and 5 bases at J, with 5 bases in the middle. CDR1 is SGHRS, CDR2 YFSETQ, per germline. This CDR3 is built from 12 residues. Here the CDR3 reads CASSLGQYGYTF. The CDR3 bases are TGCGCCAGCAGCTTGGGACAGTATGGCTACACCTTC.

The CDR3 coding sequence is TGTGCCAGCAGCCTCGGACTAGCGGGGGGGCCCACAGAGACCCAGTACTTC. Translation: CASSLGLAGGPTETQYF. V and J are TRBV3-1 (or the pseudogene TRBV3-2) and TRBJ2-5; 15 positions agree with TRBD2. The J segment lost 4 bases and the V segment lost 4 bases, leaving 7 bases of the junction unmatched. The CDR3 runs to 17 residues. Germline V gene sequence: CDR1 LGHDT, CDR2 YNNKEL (reference sequence).

The J gene is TRBJ1-1, the V gene TRBV4-1; 7 nucleotides match TRBD1. The CDR3 runs to 15 residues. Germline V gives CDR1 MGHRA, CDR2 YSYEKL. V lost 7 bases, J lost 5 bases, and 13 bases stayed unmatched. CDR3 nucleotides: TGCGCCAGCACTGCCGGGACGGCGACAGGGACTGAAGCTTTCTTT. Translating gives CASTAGTATGTEAFF.

V usage is TRBV7-2 and J usage is TRBJ2-7; TRBD1 matches at 7 bases. Germline CDR1 SGHTA, CDR2 FQGNSA. J lost 2 bases, V lost 1 base, and 2 bases had no gene match. The CDR3 has 14 residues. The CDR3 coding sequence is TGTGCCAGCAGCTTAGACAGGGGCGCCTACGAGCAGTACTTC. It is translated as CASSLDRGAYEQYF.

This chain connects TRBV13 to TRBJ2-7; possibly TRBD1 for D (6 bases). This CDR3 is built from 14 residues. Trimming pared 5 bases from V and 2 bases from J, leaving 13 bases between. Germline values: CDR1 PRHDT, CDR2 FYEKMQ (reference sequence). CDR3 nucleotides: TGTGCCAGCAGCCTCCGGACAGAAACCTACGAGCAGTACTTC. Residues: CASSLRTETYEQYF.

The V and J genes are TRBV28 and TRBJ2-7, with D possibly matching TRBD2 (5 bases). Germline CDR1 and CDR2: MDHEN and SYDVKM. This CDR3 comprises 14 residues. V lost 5 bases to trimming and J lost 0 bases, with 11 bases between them. CDR3 sequence reads: CASSRPGISYEQYF. CDR3 nucleotides: TGTGCCAGCAGTCGACCCGGGATCTCCTACGAGCAGTACTTC. Full variable domain (missing parts from reference TRBV28 and TRBJ2-7): DVKVTQSSRYLVKRTGEKVFLECVQDMDHENMFWYRQDPGLGLRLIYFSYDVKMKEKGDIPEGYSVSREKKERFSLILESASTNQTSMYLCASSRPGISYEQYFGPGTRLTVT.

This clone was counted a single time. The chain joins TRBV15 to TRBJ1-5; D may be TRBD1 (6 bases). The CDR3 has 15 residues. Trimming shortened V by 1 base and J by 4 bases, and 11 bases separated the two germline ends. Germline lookup yields CDR1 LNHNV and CDR2 YYDKDF (reference sequence). The CDR3, as DNA: TGTGCCACCAGCAGAGGGGGGGGCTGGAATCAGCCCCAGCATTTT. Translated, it gives CATSRGGGWNQPQHF.

The gene calls are TRBV5-1 and TRBJ1-1; 8 nucleotides match TRBD1. Per the germline V gene, CDR1 is SGHRS and CDR2 is YFSETQ. The CDR3 is made up of 15 amino acids. Trimming cost V 6 bases and J 0 bases; bases outside gene matches: 7. The CDR3 loop reads CASTLTTGVNTEAFF. DNA of the CDR3: TGCGCCAGCACCTTAACGACAGGGGTGAACACTGAAGCTTTCTTT.

V and J are TRBV3-1 (or the pseudogene TRBV3-2) and TRBJ1-6, with 10 bases fitting TRBD1. CDR1 LGHDT and CDR2 YNNKEL come from the germline V gene (reference sequence). Germline trimming cut 3 bases from V and 7 bases from J; bases unmatched to any gene: 18. This CDR3 spans 20 amino acids. CDR3 in DNA: TGTGCCAGCAGCCAGCCCCATGACAGGGGGCGACACCGGAACAATTCACCCCTCCACTTT. Translation: CASSQPHDRGRHRNNSPLHF.

On this clone itself: Other DNA sequences within the sample encode an identical CDR3. This chain joins TRBV6-5 and TRBJ1-6, with unresolved D. The CDR3 is made up of 14 amino acids. Germline V gene lookup returns CDR1 MNHEY and CDR2 SVGAGI. V was trimmed by 0 bases and J by 7 bases, leaving 7 bases between them. The CDR3 DNA reads TGTGCCAGCAGTTACTCCAGGAAGAATTCACCCCTCCACTTT. Encoded protein: CASSYSRKNSPLHF.

This chain joins TRBV6-5 and TRBJ1-5, with D unclear. V lost 4 bases, J lost 1 base, and 11 bases lay in between. The CDR3 contains 15 residues. Germline V gene sequence: CDR1 MNHEY, CDR2 SVGAGI. CDR3 nucleotide sequence: TGTGCCAGCAGTTCTTTCCGACAAAGCAATCAGCCCCAGCATTTT. Its translation: CASSSFRQSNQPQHF.

This chain joins TRBV19 and TRBJ1-4; unclear D gene. The CDR3 spans 15 residues. The germline CDR1 and CDR2 sequences are LNHDA and SQIVND (reference sequence). V was shortened by 6 bases and J by 3 bases, with 14 bases between the two germline ends. The CDR3 region has the DNA TGTGCCAGTAGACCCGGTCAATCTGCTAATGAAAAACTGTTTTTT. Amino acids: CASRPGQSANEKLFF.

This CDR3 reads CASSTNRGTEAFF. DNA for the CDR3: TGTGCCAGCAGCACCAACAGGGGTACTGAAGCTTTCTTT. The chain joins TRBV9 to TRBJ1-1; 7 nucleotides agree with TRBD1. J lost 5 bases, V lost 4 bases, and 5 bases had no gene match. The CDR3 runs to 13 residues. The V gene's germline CDR1 is SGDLS and CDR2 YYNGEE.

The CDR3 is CASSQDFWDRGDEKLFF. DNA for the CDR3: TGTGCCAGCAGCCAAGATTTCTGGGACAGGGGAGACGAAAAACTGTTTTTT. The genes are TRBV4-2 and TRBJ1-4; TRBD1 aligns across 10 bases. The CDR3 has 17 residues. Trimming cost V 0 bases and J 8 bases; bases outside gene matches: 9. Germline assignment: CDR1 LGHNA and CDR2 YNFKEQ.

This clone has a handful of counts. The V gene is TRBV27, the J gene TRBJ2-1; TRBD2 matches at 10 bases. CDR1 is MNHEY, CDR2 SMNVEV, per germline (reference sequence). The CDR3 has 19 residues. Trimming took 0 bases from V and 7 from J; bases not matched to a gene: 15. The CDR3 reads CASSLSPSAGGLANNEQFF. The CDR3 bases are TGTGCCAGCAGTTTATCTCCGTCGGCTGGGGGACTAGCGAATAATGAGCAGTTCTTC.